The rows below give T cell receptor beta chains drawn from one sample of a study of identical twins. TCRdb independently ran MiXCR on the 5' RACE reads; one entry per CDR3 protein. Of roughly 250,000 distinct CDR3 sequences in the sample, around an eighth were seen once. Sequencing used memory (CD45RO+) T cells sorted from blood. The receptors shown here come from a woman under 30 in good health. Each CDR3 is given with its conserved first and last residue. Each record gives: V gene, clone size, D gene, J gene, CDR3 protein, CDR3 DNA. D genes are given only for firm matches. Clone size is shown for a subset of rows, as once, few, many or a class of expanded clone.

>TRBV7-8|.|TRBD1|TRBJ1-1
CASSGSGGLNEAFF
TGTGCCAGCAGCGGCTCAGGGGGACTTAATGAAGCTTTCTTT
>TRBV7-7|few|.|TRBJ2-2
CASSLSPTVTGELFF
TGTGCCAGCAGCTTGAGCCCAACGGTCACCGGGGAGCTGTTTTTT
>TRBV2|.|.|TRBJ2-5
CASSPHLAQYF
TGTGCCAGCAGCCCGCACCTGGCCCAGTACTTC
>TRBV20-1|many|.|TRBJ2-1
CSAPIAASSYNEQFF
TGCAGTGCTCCTATAGCGGCTAGCTCCTACAATGAGCAGTTCTTC
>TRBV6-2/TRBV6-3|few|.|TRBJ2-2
CASSYDSFPAGELFF
TGTGCCAGCAGTTACGACTCATTTCCAGCCGGGGAGCTGTTTTTT
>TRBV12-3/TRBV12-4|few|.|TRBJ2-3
CASHGGISTDTQYF
TGTGCCAGCCACGGGGGTATTAGCACAGATACGCAGTATTTT
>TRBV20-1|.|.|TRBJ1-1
CSARVRGPITEAFF
TGCAGTGCTAGAGTTCGGGGGCCCATTACTGAAGCTTTCTTT
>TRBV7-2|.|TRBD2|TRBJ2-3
CASSRTSGSEYRQYF
TGTGCCAGCAGCCGGACTAGCGGGAGCGAGTACCGGCAGTATTTT
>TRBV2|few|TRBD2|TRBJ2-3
CASSVRRLAGRGGDTQYF
TGTGCCAGCAGTGTCCGTCGACTAGCGGGCCGCGGGGGGGATACGCAGTATTTT
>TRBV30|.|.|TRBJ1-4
CAWSGSEKLFF
TGTGCCTGGAGTGGCAGCGAAAAACTGTTTTTT
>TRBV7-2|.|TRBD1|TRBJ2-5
CASSVRDRGQTQYF
TGTGCCAGCAGCGTCCGGGACAGGGGGCAGACCCAGTACTTC
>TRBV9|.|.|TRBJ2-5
CASSATEETQYF
TGTGCCAGCAGCGCCACAGAAGAGACCCAGTACTTC
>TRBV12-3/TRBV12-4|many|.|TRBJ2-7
CASSRESYEQYF
TGTGCCAGCAGTCGGGAATCCTACGAGCAGTACTTC
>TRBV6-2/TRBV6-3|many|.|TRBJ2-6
CASSFRQDGANVLTF
TGTGCCAGCAGTTTTAGACAGGATGGGGCCAACGTCCTGACTTTC
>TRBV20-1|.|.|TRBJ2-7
CSAIAGREQYF
TGCAGTGCTATCGCGGGGAGGGAGCAGTACTTC
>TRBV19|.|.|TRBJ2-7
CASTGASSYEQYF
TGTGCCAGTACTGGCGCCAGCTCCTACGAGCAGTACTTC
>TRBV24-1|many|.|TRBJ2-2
CATSGGADTGELFF
TGTGCCACCAGTGGAGGGGCGGACACCGGGGAGCTGTTTTTT
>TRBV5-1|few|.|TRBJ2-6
CASSLGASFSGANVLTF
TGCGCCAGCAGCTTGGGGGCCAGCTTCTCTGGGGCCAACGTCCTGACTTTC
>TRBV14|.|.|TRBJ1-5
CASSTWGFHNQPQHF
TGTGCCAGCAGCACCTGGGGTTTTCACAATCAGCCCCAGCATTTT
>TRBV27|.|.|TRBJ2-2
CASSSPGVSGELFF
TGTGCCAGCAGTTCACCTGGGGTCTCCGGGGAGCTGTTTTTT
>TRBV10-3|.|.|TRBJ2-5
CAISAGGELETQYF
TGTGCCATCAGTGCAGGGGGGGAATTAGAGACCCAGTACTTC
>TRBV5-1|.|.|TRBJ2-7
CASSPGRGTYEQYF
TGCGCCAGCAGCCCGGGCCGTGGAACCTACGAGCAGTACTTC
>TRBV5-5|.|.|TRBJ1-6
CASSLVWGGSPLHF
TGTGCCAGCAGCTTAGTCTGGGGTGGATCACCCCTCCACTTT
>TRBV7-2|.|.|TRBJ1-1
CASSFHRASEAFF
TGTGCCAGCAGCTTTCACAGGGCTTCTGAAGCTTTCTTT
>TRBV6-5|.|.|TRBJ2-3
CASSLGRAHTQYF
TGTGCCAGCAGTTTAGGACGAGCCCATACGCAGTATTTT
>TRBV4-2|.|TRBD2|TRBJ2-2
CASSPQGLATGELFF
TGTGCCAGCAGCCCACAAGGACTAGCCACCGGGGAGCTGTTTTTT
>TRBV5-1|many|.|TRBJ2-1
CASSLVASDEQFF
TGCGCCAGCAGCTTGGTGGCTAGCGATGAGCAGTTCTTC
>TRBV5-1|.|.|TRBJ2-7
CASSLGVTVYEQYF
TGCGCCAGCAGCTTGGGCGTGACAGTCTACGAGCAGTACTTC